This T cell receptor (beta chain) was recovered during a study of blood T cell repertoires in COVID-19. Study background: Material from acute and convalescent COVID-19 was sourced from the United States, Italy and Spain. The analysed material was cDNA or gDNA that came from T cells, B-cell-depleted T cells, or PBMCs.

Sequenced by immunoSEQ multiplex PCR; TCRdb stores in-frame clones only, minus some. The table has 210,000 or so clones, roughly 89% seen once. The CDR3 spans 15 residues. The germline CDR1 and CDR2 sequences are SQVTM and ANQGSEA. Germline trimming cut 6 bases from V and 1 base from J; bases unmatched to any gene: 11. Sequences were obtained from peripheral blood. The V call is TRBV29-1, the J call TRBJ1-1; the match to TRBD1 covers 7 bases. The TCR originated in a man in his forties with acute or convalescent COVID-19. The CDR3 loop is CSVSWGDSQNTEAFF. The CDR3 DNA reads TGCAGCGTCTCATGGGGGGACAGCCAGAACACTGAAGCTTTCTTT.